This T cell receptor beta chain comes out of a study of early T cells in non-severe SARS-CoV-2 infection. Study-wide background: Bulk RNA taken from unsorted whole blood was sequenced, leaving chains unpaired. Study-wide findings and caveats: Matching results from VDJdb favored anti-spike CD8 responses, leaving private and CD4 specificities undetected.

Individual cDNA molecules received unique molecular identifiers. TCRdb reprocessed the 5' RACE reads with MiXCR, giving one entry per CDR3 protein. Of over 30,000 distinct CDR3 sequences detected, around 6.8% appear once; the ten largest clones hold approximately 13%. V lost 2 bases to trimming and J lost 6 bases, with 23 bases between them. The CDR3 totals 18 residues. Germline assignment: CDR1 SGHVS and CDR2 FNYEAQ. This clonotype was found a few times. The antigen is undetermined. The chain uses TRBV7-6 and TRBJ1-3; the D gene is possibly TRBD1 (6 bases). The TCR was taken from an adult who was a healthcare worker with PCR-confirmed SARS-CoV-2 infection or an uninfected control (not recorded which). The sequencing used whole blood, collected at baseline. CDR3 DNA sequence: TGTGCCAGCAGCTTAAGGCGGTGGGGGCAGGCCTGGAAAAACACCATATATTTT. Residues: CASSLRRWGQAWKNTIYF.